This TCR beta chain was obtained from a study of identical twins. Germline trimming cut 2 bases from V and 4 bases from J; bases unmatched to any gene: 2. CDR3 length: 15 amino acids. Germline V lookup: CDR1 SEHNR, CDR2 FQNEAQ (reference sequence). TCRdb reprocessed the 5' RACE reads via MiXCR and lists one record per CDR3 protein. The sample shows around 220,000 distinct CDR3 sequences, roughly a tenth of them seen only once. The sequence was obtained from a man aged 50 to 59 in good health. Sample: memory T cells sorted from blood. This chain joins TRBV7-9 and TRBJ2-1; 10 bases map to TRBD1. The CDR3 loop reads CASSLRTGGYNEQFF. The CDR3 DNA reads as TGTGCCAGCAGCTTAAGGACAGGGGGTTACAATGAGCAGTTCTTC.